This entry lists 16 T cell receptor beta chains sequenced from one sample in a study of shared clonotypes between healthy human individuals. Selected positively for CCR7 and CD45RO-negative, naive CD8 cells excluded terminally differentiated effector memory CD45RA+ cells. Data came from immunoSEQ multiplex PCR; TCRdb stores just in-frame clones and leaves some out. The sample comprises under 1 million clones, about 96% of which are singletons, and less than 0.25% rests with the top ten. Sequencing was performed on naive CD8+ T cells sorted from blood. These receptors all come from a young man in good health.

A remark on this clone: Other DNA sequences from this sample encode an identical CDR3 as well. The chain recombines TRBV27 with TRBJ2-6; D is unclear. Germline assignment: CDR1 MNHEY and CDR2 SMNVEV (reference sequence). The CDR3 length is 14 residues. Trimming removed 5 bases from V and 0 bases from J, with 5 bases in between. In nucleotides, the CDR3 is TGTGCCAGCAGTCCTAGCTCTGGGGCCAACGTCCTGACTTTC. This codes for CASSPSSGANVLTF.

In this sample, this clone turned up once. The rearrangement uses TRBV6-1 and TRBJ2-1; the match to TRBD1 covers 7 bases. Germline V gives CDR1 MNHNS, CDR2 SASEGT. The CDR3 totals 15 residues. Losses at the gene ends were 3 bases for V and 5 bases for J; bases not matched to a gene: 7. In DNA form, the CDR3 reads TGTGCCAGCAGTGAGGACAGGTGGTCCAACAATGAGCAGTTCTTC. Its protein product is CASSEDRWSNNEQFF.

The chain recombines TRBV7-8 with TRBJ2-7; TRBD1 might be the D (6 bases). With 2 bases removed from V and 0 bases from J, the gap between germline ends came to 11 bases. CDR3 size: 15 residues. Germline CDR1 is SGHVS and CDR2 is FQNEAQ. DNA for the CDR3: TGTGCCAGCAGCTTACAGGGACACATCTCCTACGAGCAGTACTTC. It is translated as CASSLQGHISYEQYF. The full variable domain, its missing parts supplied by reference TRBV7-8 and TRBJ2-7, is GAGVSQSPRYKVAKRGQDVALRCDPISGHVSLFWYQQALGQGPEFLTYFQNEAQLDKSGLPSDRFFAERPEGSVSTLKIQRTQQEDSAVYLCASSLQGHISYEQYFGPGTRLTVT.

Of note for this clone: Possible read error: a much larger clone is one base away. This specimen includes other DNA sequences encoding the same CDR3. The chain couples TRBV27 to TRBJ2-3; D possibly corresponds to TRBD2 (5 bases). This CDR3 comprises 12 residues. CDR1 and CDR2 from the germline V gene are MNHEY and SMNVEV (reference sequence). V lost 8 bases and J 5 bases, leaving 11 bases between the germline ends. Here the CDR3 DNA reads TGTGCCAGCGGACTTCTAGAAGATACGCAGTATTTT. It translates to CASGLLEDTQYF.

This chain connects TRBV9 to TRBJ2-7; the D is unclear. This CDR3 has 16 amino acids. Trimming shortened V by 0 bases and J by 3 bases, and 16 bases separated the two germline ends. From germline, CDR1 is SGDLS and CDR2 YYNGEE. This chain's CDR3 is CASSVATPHRYYEQYF. The CDR3 bases are TGTGCCAGCAGCGTAGCTACGCCTCATCGGTACTACGAGCAGTACTTC.

Only one count was recorded for this clone. J is TRBJ2-3 and V is TRBV5-6; no firm D call. CDR3 length: 12 residues. Germline-derived CDR1 and CDR2 are SGHDT and YYEEEE. Trimming left V 4 bases short and J 12 bases short, with 15 bases between. The DNA of the CDR3 is TGTGCCAGCAGCCAAAACTCAGGTCTCCAGTATTTT. Protein product: CASSQNSGLQYF.

The CDR3 sequence: CASSPLEAGGTDTQYF. The CDR3 DNA is TGTGCCAGCAGCCCCTTGGAGGCGGGAGGGACAGATACGCAGTATTTT. The chain links TRBV9 to TRBJ2-3; 9 bases align to TRBD2. The CDR3 is 16 residues long. Germline V gene lookup returns CDR1 SGDLS and CDR2 YYNGEE. The V gene end was trimmed by 4 bases and the J gene end by 3 bases; junction bases not matched to a gene: 9.

The CDR3 loop reads CASSSGLTLTDTQYF. In DNA form, the CDR3 reads TGTGCCAGCAGCTCGGGACTAACACTCACAGATACGCAGTATTTT. The rearrangement uses TRBV11-3 and TRBJ2-3; 7 positions match TRBD2. In germline, CDR1 is SGHNT, CDR2 YENEEA. The CDR3 is 15 amino acids. V trimming: 4 bases; J trimming: 2 bases; junction bases outside the gene matches: 6.

This chain connects TRBV2 to TRBJ1-1; no clear D gene. Germline V gene data show CDR1 as SNHLY and CDR2 as FYNNEI. The ends were cut back, 8 bases at V and 4 bases at J, with 8 bases in the middle. The CDR3 consists of 11 residues. CDR3 nucleotide sequence: TGTGCCAGCGAGAGGACCACTGAAGCTTTCTTT. Protein sequence: CASERTTEAFF.

This rearrangement joins TRBV6-5 to TRBJ1-3; 7 positions agree with TRBD1. Losses at the gene ends were 2 bases for V and 4 bases for J; bases not matched to a gene: 2. Germline V gene sequence: CDR1 MNHEY, CDR2 SVGAGI. The CDR3 is 14 residues long. The CDR3 DNA sequence: TGTGCCAGCAGTTACCAGGGGGACGGAAACACCATATATTTT. It translates to CASSYQGDGNTIYF.

V gene TRBV7-9 combines with J gene TRBJ2-7; 14 positions match TRBD2. This CDR3 comprises 16 residues. The germline V gene has CDR1 SEHNR and CDR2 FQNEAQ (reference sequence). V was pared by 4 bases and J by 3 bases, with 5 bases of the junction left unmatched. Written as DNA, the CDR3 is TGTGCCAGCAGCTCCTCGACTAGCGGGAGGGGCTACGAGCAGTACTTC. This translates into CASSSSTSGRGYEQYF.

This chain connects TRBV9 to TRBJ1-1; no clear D. CDR1 is SGDLS and CDR2 is YYNGEE in the germline V gene. Trimming removed 0 bases at V and 1 base at J, with 10 bases between. The CDR3 has 15 amino acids. CDR3 coding DNA: TGTGCCAGCAGCGTAGACAGCGCCAAGAACACTGAAGCTTTCTTT. Protein: CASSVDSAKNTEAFF.

In its sample, this clone was seen once. This chain uses TRBV15 with TRBJ1-3; weak D call: TRBD1 (5 bases). Germline CDR1 is LNHNV and CDR2 is YYDKDF (reference sequence). The CDR3 extends over 17 amino acids. V shed 4 bases and J shed 3 bases, with 19 bases lying between them. The CDR3 here is CATSIGAGLALGNTIYF. CDR3 sequence (DNA): TGTGCCACCAGCATTGGGGCGGGACTCGCCCTTGGAAACACCATATATTTT. The full variable domain, its missing parts supplied by reference TRBV15 and TRBJ1-3, is DAMVIQNPRYQVTQFGKPVTLSCSQTLNHNVMYWYQQKSSQAPKLLFHYYDKDFNNEADTPDNFQSRRPNTSFCFLDIRSPGLGDTAMYLCATSIGAGLALGNTIYFGEGSWLTVV.

This chain connects TRBV4-1 to TRBJ2-7; D possibly corresponds to TRBD2 (7 bases). The ends were cut back, 0 bases at V and 2 bases at J, with 11 bases in the middle. CDR3 length: 15 residues. CDR1 and CDR2 (germline): MGHRA, YSYEKL. The CDR3 DNA reads as TGCGCCAGCAGCCAAGAATGGGGGGGCACCTACGAGCAGTACTTC. Translating gives CASSQEWGGTYEQYF.

The chain uses TRBV9 and TRBJ1-3; 7 bases line up with TRBD1. This CDR3 is built from 16 residues. The V gene end was trimmed by 3 bases and the J gene end by 4 bases; junction bases not matched to a gene: 10. Germline V lookup: CDR1 SGDLS, CDR2 YYNGEE. The CDR3 protein is CASSADRDSWGNTIYF. For the CDR3, the DNA is TGTGCCAGCAGCGCCGACAGGGATTCGTGGGGAAACACCATATATTTT.

The chain is built from TRBV27 and TRBJ2-7; D possibly matches TRBD1 or TRBD2 (6 bases each). Germline V gene data show CDR1 as MNHEY and CDR2 as SMNVEV (reference sequence). The V end was cut by 3 bases, the J end by 7 bases, with 19 bases between. This CDR3 is 15 amino acids long. CDR3 in amino acids: CASSFEAGDSWEQYF. As DNA, the CDR3 is TGTGCCAGCAGTTTCGAGGCAGGGGACTCCTGGGAGCAGTACTTC.